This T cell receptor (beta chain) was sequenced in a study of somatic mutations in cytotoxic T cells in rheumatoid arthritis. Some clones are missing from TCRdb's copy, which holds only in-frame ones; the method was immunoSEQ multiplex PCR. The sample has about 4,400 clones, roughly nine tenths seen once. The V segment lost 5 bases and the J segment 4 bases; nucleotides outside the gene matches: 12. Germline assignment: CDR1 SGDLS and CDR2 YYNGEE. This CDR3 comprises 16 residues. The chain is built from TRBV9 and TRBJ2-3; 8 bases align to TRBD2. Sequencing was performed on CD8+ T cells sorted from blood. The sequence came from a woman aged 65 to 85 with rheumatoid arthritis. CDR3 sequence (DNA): TGTGCCAGCAGTGACGGGGCGGGAGGTCCCGCAGATACGCAGTATTTT. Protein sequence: CASSDGAGGPADTQYF.